This section outlines one T cell receptor beta chain sequence together with its context. The data were produced by immunoSEQ multiplex PCR, yet TCRdb's version contains in-frame clones alone and is incomplete. The table includes tens of thousands of clones, about 88% detected once. CDR1 is MNHNS and CDR2 is SASEGT in the germline V gene. The CDR3 length is 12 residues. Trimming cost V 3 bases and J 12 bases, with 15 bases left between them. These data are taken from a study of OX40 agonist ivuxolimab in advanced cancers. Source: CD4+ or CD8+ T cells sorted from blood, taken in a trial of the OX40 agonist ivuxolimab. This chain uses TRBV6-1 with TRBJ2-7, with D perhaps TRBD1 or TRBD2 (5 bases each). This receptor was identified in an adult with an advanced solid tumor such as melanoma, head and neck, liver or kidney cancer. The CDR3 nucleotides read TGTGCCAGCAGTGATTCGGGACGGCGGCCGTACTTC. As protein: CASSDSGRRPYF.